Reported below is one TCR beta chain. The method was immunoSEQ multiplex PCR; TCRdb's version includes in-frame clones alone and lacks a portion of them. This sample has about 380,000 clones; 85% occur once, and the top ten carry 3% to 4.5%. This sample was taken from a study of blood T cell repertoires in COVID-19. Trimming took 0 bases from V and 0 from J, leaving 9 bases between them. CDR1 is GTSNPN, CDR2 SVGIG, per germline (reference sequence). CDR3 length equals 16 residues. The J gene is TRBJ1-6, the V gene TRBV30, with unresolved D. The sequence was collected from a woman younger than 35 with acute or convalescent COVID-19. The sample taken for sequencing was peripheral blood. CDR3 amino acids: CAWSVQLSSYNSPLHF. The CDR3 nucleotides are TGTGCCTGGAGTGTACAGCTAAGCTCCTATAATTCACCCCTCCACTTT.